This T cell receptor beta chain was profiled in a study of cytomegalovirus exposure and HLA in healthy donors. The primer mix had 60 Vbeta and 13 Jbeta primers. Profiled with immunoSEQ multiplex PCR; TCRdb holds only in-frame clones, not every one. The sample consists of fewer than 130,000 clones, about 59% of them appearing once. Germline CDR1 is MNHEY and CDR2 is SMNVEV (reference sequence). Losses at the gene ends were 4 bases for V and 11 bases for J; bases not matched to a gene: 10. The CDR3 covers 14 residues. The clonotype comes from a man aged 25 to 40 in good health and CMV-seropositive. Material for sequencing was PBMCs. The chain has TRBV27 and TRBJ1-4; 7 nucleotides align to TRBD1. Here the CDR3 DNA reads TGTGCCAGCAGTTACTCCAACAGGGGCGGTAAACTGTTTTTT. It codes for CASSYSNRGGKLFF.